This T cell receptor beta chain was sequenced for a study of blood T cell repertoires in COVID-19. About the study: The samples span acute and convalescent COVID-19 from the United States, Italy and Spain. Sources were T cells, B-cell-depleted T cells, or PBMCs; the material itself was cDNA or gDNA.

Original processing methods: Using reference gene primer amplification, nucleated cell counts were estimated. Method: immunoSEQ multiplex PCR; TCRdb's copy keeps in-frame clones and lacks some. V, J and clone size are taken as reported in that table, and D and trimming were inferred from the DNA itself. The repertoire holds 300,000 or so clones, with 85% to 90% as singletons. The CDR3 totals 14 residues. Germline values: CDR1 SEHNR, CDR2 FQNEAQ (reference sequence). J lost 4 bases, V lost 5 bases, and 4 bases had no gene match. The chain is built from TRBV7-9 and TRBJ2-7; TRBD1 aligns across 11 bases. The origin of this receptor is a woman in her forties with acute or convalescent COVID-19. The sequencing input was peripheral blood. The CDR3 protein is CASSPDRGRYEQYV. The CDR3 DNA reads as TGTGCCAGCAGCCCGGACAGGGGGCGGTACGAGCAGTACGTC.